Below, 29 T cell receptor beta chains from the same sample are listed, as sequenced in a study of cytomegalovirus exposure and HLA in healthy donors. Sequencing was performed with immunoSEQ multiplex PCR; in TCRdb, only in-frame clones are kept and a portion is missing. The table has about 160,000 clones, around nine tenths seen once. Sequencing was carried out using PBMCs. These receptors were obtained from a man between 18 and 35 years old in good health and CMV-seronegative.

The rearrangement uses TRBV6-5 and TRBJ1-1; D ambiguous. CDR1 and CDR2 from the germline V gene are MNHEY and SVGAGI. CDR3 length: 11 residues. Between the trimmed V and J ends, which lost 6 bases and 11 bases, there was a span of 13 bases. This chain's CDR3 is CASSSPAVAFF. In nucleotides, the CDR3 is TGTGCCAGCAGCTCCCCGGCGGTGGCTTTCTTT.

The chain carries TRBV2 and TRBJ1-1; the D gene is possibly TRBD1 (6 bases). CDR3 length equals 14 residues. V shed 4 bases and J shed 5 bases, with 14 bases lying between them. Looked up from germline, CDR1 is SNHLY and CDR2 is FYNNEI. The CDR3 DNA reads TGTGCCAGCAGTGTACAGGGAGTTGAGACTGAAGCTTTCTTT. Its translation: CASSVQGVETEAFF.

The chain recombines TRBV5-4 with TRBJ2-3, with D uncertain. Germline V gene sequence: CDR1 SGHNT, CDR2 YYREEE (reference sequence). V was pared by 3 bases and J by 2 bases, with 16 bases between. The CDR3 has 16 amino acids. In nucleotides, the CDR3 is TGTGCCAGCAGCTCATTACTTAGCACCGACACAGATACGCAGTATTTT. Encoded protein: CASSSLLSTDTDTQYF.

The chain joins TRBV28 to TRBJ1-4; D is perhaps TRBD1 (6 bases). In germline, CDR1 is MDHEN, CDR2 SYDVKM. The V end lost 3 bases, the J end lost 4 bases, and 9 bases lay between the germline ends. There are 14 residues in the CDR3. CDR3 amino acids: CASSFTGSNEKLFF. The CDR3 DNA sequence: TGTGCCAGCAGTTTTACAGGGAGTAATGAAAAACTGTTTTTT.

CDR3 residues: CASTLTGSPAEQYF. CDR3 in DNA: TGTGCCAGCACCTTAACGGGGTCGCCGGCCGAGCAGTACTTC. The V and J genes are TRBV5-6 and TRBJ2-7, with D maybe TRBD2 (5 bases). Germline CDR1 is SGHDT and CDR2 is YYEEEE. The CDR3 sequence is 14 residues long. Between the trimmed V and J ends, which lost 6 bases and 6 bases, there was a span of 19 bases.

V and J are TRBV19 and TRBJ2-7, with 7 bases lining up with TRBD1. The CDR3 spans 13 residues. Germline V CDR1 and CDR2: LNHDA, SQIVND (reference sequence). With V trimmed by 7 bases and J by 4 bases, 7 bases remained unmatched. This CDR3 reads CASNQGVGYEQYF. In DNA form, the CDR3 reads TGTGCCAGTAATCAGGGGGTTGGTTACGAGCAGTACTTC.

Here the CDR3 reads CATNQGNFNTGELFF. The CDR3, as DNA: TGTGCCACCAACCAGGGCAACTTTAACACCGGGGAGCTGTTTTTT. This chain connects TRBV15 to TRBJ2-2, with D tentatively TRBD1 (5 bases). This CDR3 spans 15 amino acids. The germline V gene encodes CDR1 LNHNV and CDR2 YYDKDF (reference sequence). V dropped 7 bases and J dropped 2 bases, with 14 bases sitting between them.

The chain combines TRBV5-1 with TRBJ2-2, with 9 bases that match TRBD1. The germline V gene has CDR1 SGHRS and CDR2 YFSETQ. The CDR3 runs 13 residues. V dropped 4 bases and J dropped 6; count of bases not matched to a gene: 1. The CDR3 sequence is CASSRDRAGELFF. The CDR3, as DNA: TGCGCCAGCAGCCGGGACAGGGCCGGGGAGCTGTTTTTT.

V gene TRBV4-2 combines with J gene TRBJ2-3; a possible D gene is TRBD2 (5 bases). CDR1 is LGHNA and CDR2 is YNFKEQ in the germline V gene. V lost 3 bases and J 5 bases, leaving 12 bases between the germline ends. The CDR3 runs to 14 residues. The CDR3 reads CASSQENSEDTQYF. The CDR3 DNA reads TGTGCCAGCAGCCAGGAAAATAGCGAAGATACGCAGTATTTT.

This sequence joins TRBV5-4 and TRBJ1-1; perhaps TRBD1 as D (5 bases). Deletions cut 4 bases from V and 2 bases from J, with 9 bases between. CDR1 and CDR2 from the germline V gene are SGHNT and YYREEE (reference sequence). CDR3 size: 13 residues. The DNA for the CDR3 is TGTGCCAGCAGCCTCGACAGTAACACTGAAGCTTTCTTT. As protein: CASSLDSNTEAFF.

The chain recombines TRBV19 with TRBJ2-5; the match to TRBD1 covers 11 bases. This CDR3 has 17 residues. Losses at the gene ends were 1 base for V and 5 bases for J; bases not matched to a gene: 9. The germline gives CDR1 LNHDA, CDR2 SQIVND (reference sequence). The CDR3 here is CASSIGTGGGFGETQYF. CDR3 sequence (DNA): TGTGCCAGTAGTATAGGGACAGGGGGCGGATTCGGGGAGACCCAGTACTTC.

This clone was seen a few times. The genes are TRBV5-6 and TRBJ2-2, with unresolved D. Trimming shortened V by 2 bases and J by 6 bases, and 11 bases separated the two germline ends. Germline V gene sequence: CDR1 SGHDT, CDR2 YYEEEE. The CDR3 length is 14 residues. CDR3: CASSLFSLAGELFF. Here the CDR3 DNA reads TGTGCCAGCAGCTTATTCAGTCTGGCCGGGGAGCTGTTTTTT.

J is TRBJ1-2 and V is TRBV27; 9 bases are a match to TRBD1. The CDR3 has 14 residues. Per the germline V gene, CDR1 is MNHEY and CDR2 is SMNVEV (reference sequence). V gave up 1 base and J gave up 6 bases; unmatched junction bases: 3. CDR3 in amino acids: CASSLFGQGHGYTF. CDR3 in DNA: TGTGCCAGCAGTTTATTCGGACAGGGGCATGGCTACACCTTC.

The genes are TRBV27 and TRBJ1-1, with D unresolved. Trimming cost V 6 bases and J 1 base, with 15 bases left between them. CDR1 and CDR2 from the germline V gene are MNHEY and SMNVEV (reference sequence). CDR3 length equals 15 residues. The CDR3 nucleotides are TGTGCCAGCAGCCTGAGCCGTGAGGGGAACACTGAAGCTTTCTTT. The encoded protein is CASSLSREGNTEAFF.

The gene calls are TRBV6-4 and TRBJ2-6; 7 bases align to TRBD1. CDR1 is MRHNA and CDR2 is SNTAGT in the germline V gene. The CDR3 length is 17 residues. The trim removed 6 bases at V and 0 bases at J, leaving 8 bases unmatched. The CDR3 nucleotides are TGTGCCAGCAGCGCCAAGGGGGCCAACTCTGGGGCCAACGTCCTGACTTTC. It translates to CASSAKGANSGANVLTF.

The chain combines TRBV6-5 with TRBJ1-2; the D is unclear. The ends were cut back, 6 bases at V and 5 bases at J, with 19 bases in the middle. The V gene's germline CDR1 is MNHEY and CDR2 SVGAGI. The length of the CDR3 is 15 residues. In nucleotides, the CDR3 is TGTGCCAGCAGCCGGACCTCCGGGAACCCATATGGCTACACCTTC. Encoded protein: CASSRTSGNPYGYTF.

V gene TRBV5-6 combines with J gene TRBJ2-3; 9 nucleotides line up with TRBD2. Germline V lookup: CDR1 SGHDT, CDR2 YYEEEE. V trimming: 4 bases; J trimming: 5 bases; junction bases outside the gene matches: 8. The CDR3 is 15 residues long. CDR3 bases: TGTGCCAGCAGCATTGGCGGGGGGGCCATAGATACGCAGTATTTT. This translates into CASSIGGGAIDTQYF.

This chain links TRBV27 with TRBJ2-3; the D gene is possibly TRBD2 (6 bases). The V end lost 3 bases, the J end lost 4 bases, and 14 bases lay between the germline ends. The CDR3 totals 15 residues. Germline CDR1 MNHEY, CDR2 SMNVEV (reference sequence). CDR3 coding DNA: TGTGCCAGCAGTTTCCGGGGATCTAGCGCAGATACGCAGTATTTT. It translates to CASSFRGSSADTQYF.

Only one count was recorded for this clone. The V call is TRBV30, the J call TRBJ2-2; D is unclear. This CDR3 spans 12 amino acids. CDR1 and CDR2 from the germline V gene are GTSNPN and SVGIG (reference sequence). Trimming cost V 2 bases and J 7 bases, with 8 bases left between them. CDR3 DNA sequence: TGTGCCTGGAGTTACTCCCTCGGGGAGCTGTTTTTT. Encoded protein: CAWSYSLGELFF.

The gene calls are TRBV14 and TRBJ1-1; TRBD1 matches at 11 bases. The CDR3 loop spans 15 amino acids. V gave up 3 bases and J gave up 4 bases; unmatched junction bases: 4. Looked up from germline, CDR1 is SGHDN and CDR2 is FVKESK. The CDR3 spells CASSHSGTGGTEAFF. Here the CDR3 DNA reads TGTGCCAGCAGCCATTCCGGGACAGGGGGCACTGAAGCTTTCTTT.

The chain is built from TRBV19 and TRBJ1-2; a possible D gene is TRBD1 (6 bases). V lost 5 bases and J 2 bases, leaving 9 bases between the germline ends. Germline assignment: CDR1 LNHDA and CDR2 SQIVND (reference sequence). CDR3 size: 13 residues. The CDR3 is CASSFGQNYGYTF. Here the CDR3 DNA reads TGTGCCAGTAGTTTCGGACAGAACTATGGCTACACCTTC.

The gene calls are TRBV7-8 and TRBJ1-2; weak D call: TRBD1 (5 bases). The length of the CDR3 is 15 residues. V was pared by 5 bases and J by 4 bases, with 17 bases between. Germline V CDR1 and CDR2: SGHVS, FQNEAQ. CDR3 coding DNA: TGTGCCAGCAGCCCACAGGCCCGAACGGGCTATGGCTACACCTTC. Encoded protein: CASSPQARTGYGYTF.

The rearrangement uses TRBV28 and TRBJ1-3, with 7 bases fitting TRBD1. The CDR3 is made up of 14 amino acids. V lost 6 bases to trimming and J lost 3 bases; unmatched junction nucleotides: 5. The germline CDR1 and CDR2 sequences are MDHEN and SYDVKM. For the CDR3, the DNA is TGTGCCAGCAGGCGAGGGACAGATGGAAACACCATATATTTT. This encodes CASRRGTDGNTIYF.

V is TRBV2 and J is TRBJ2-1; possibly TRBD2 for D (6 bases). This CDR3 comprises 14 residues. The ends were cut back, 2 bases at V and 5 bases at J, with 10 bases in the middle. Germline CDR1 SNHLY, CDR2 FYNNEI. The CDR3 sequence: CASSESGGNNEQFF. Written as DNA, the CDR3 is TGTGCCAGCAGTGAAAGTGGGGGGAACAATGAGCAGTTCTTC.

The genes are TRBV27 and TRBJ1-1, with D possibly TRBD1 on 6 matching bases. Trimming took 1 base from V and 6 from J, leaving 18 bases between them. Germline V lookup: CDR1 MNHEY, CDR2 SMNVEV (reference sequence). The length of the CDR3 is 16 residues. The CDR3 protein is CASSLFLYRDTAEAFF. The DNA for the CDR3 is TGTGCCAGCAGTTTATTCCTTTACCGGGACACCGCTGAAGCTTTCTTT.

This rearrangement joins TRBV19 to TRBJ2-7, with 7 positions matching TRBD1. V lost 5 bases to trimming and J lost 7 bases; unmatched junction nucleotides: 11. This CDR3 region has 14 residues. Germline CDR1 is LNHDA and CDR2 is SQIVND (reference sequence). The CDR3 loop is CASSSFEGAREQYF. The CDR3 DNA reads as TGTGCCAGTAGTTCCTTCGAGGGGGCGAGAGAGCAGTACTTC.

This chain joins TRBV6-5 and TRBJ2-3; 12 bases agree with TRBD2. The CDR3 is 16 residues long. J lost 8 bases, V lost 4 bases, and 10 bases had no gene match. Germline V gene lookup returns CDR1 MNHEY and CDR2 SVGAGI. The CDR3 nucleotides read TGTGCCAGCAGTTCGAATCTAGCGGGGGGGCCTGCTACGCAGTATTTT. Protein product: CASSSNLAGGPATQYF.

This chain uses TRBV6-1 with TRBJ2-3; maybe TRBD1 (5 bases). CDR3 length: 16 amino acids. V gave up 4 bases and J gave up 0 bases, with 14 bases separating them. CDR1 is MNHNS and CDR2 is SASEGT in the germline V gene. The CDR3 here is CASSVRQGLSTDTQYF. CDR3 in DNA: TGTGCCAGCAGTGTACGTCAGGGCCTTAGCACAGATACGCAGTATTTT.

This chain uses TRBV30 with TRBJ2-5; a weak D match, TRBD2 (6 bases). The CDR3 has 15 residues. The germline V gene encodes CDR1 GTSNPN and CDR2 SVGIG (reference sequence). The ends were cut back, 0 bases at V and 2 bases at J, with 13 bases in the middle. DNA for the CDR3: TGTGCCTGGAGTGTGGTGGGGGGTGGGCAAGAGACCCAGTACTTC. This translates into CAWSVVGGGQETQYF.